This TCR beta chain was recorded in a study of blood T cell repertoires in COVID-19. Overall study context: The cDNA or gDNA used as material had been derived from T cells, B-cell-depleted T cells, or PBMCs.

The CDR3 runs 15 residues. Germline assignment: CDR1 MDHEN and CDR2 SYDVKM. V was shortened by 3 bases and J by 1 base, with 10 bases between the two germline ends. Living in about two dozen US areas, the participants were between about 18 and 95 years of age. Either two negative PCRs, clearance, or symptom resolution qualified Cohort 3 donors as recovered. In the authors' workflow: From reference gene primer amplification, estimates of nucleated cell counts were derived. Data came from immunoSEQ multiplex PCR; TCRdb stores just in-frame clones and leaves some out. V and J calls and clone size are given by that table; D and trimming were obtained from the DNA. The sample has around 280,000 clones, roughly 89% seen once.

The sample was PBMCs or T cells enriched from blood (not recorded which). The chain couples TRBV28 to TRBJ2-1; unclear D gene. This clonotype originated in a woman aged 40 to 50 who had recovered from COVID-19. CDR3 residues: CASSLIGLSYNEQFF. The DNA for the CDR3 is TGTGCCAGCAGTTTGATCGGGTTATCCTACAATGAGCAGTTCTTC.